What follows are 9 T cell receptor beta chains derived from one specimen sequenced in a study of cytomegalovirus exposure and HLA in healthy donors. The PCR was carried out with 60 Vbeta primers and 13 Jbeta primers. Libraries were prepared by immunoSEQ multiplex PCR; TCRdb keeps only in-frame clonotypes and omits some of them. The sample carries 130,000 or so clones, just over 65% recorded once. The material sequenced was PBMCs. The receptors here all came from a man between 18 and 35 years old in good health and CMV-seronegative.

The chain has TRBV6-1 and TRBJ1-3, with a tentative D call TRBD1 (5 bases). The CDR3 has 16 residues. Trimming cost V 2 bases and J 2 bases, with 13 bases left between them. Germline values: CDR1 MNHNS, CDR2 SASEGT. The CDR3 DNA reads TGTGCCAGCAGTGAACCCCGACAGCCAACTGGAAACACCATATATTTT. Amino acid sequence: CASSEPRQPTGNTIYF.

This chain joins TRBV5-1 and TRBJ1-1, with no clear D. Germline loops: CDR1 SGHRS, CDR2 YFSETQ. The V end was cut by 4 bases, the J end by 0 bases, with 7 bases between. This CDR3 has 13 amino acids. The CDR3 loop reads CASSVSMNTEAFF. CDR3 nucleotide sequence: TGCGCCAGCAGCGTAAGCATGAACACTGAAGCTTTCTTT.

The CDR3: CASRGGTGNTEAFF. The CDR3 nucleotides read TGTGCCAGCAGGGGGGGGACGGGGAACACTGAAGCTTTCTTT. The chain employs TRBV6-1 and TRBJ1-1; D might be TRBD1 (5 bases). V lost 6 bases to trimming and J lost 1 base, with 12 bases between them. This CDR3 contains 14 residues. The germline V gene has CDR1 MNHNS and CDR2 SASEGT.

V gene TRBV4-1 combines with J gene TRBJ2-1, with 7 bases lining up with TRBD1. V lost 0 bases to trimming and J lost 4 bases; unmatched junction nucleotides: 6. CDR3 length: 16 residues. Germline V gene data show CDR1 as MGHRA and CDR2 as YSYEKL. CDR3 DNA sequence: TGCGCCAGCAGCCAAGATCGAGACAGGGCTTACAATGAGCAGTTCTTC. Translation gives CASSQDRDRAYNEQFF.

The rearrangement links TRBV10-1 to TRBJ2-7, with D possibly matching TRBD2 (5 bases). This CDR3 has 15 amino acids. Germline CDR1 is WNHNN and CDR2 is SYGVQD (reference sequence). The germline V and J ends were trimmed by 6 bases and 3 bases, with 18 bases remaining between them. CDR3 sequence reads: CASSPTLSDLYEQYF. CDR3 in DNA: TGCGCCAGCAGCCCCACGCTTAGCGATCTCTACGAGCAGTACTTC.

The genes are TRBV10-1 and TRBJ1-5; D might be TRBD1 (5 bases). The CDR3 has 13 amino acids. CDR1 WNHNN and CDR2 SYGVQD come from the germline V gene (reference sequence). The V and J ends lost 5 bases and 7 bases respectively, with 12 bases between them. CDR3 DNA sequence: TGCGCCAGCAGTAGTATTCGGGGGCAGCCCCAGCATTTT. Translation: CASSSIRGQPQHF.

This chain connects TRBV6-6 to TRBJ1-2; D is possibly TRBD1 (5 bases). This CDR3 is built from 13 residues. CDR1 and CDR2 (germline): MNHNY, SVGAGI (reference sequence). V dropped 7 bases and J dropped 6 bases, with 15 bases sitting between them. CDR3 sequence reads: CASTPGLSHGYTF. CDR3 in DNA: TGTGCCAGCACCCCGGGACTTTCCCATGGCTACACCTTC.

The chain carries TRBV29-1 and TRBJ2-5; TRBD2 aligns across 10 bases. The J call may be in error: the DNA end matches TRBJ2-7 better. Germline CDR1 SQVTM, CDR2 ANQGSEA. There are 13 residues in the CDR3. The CDR3 DNA sequence: TGCAGCGTTGTCAGCGGGAGGGACTACGAGCAGTACTTC. Protein sequence: CSVVSGRDYEQYF.

This clone was seen only a few times. The J gene is TRBJ1-5, the V gene TRBV18, with D maybe TRBD1 (5 bases). This CDR3 has 15 amino acids. Germline V gene lookup returns CDR1 KGHSH and CDR2 LQKENI. V shed 5 bases and J shed 0 bases, with 11 bases lying between them. This CDR3 reads CASSVQQGSNQPQHF. CDR3 DNA sequence: TGTGCCAGCTCAGTACAGCAGGGTAGCAATCAGCCCCAGCATTTT.